These 17 T cell receptor beta chains were all obtained from the same sample, sequenced in a study of long-term antiretroviral therapy in people with HIV. Run at survey level, the immunoSEQ assay was version v3.0. Profiling relied on immunoSEQ multiplex PCR, and the TCRdb table lists in-frame clones only, not all of them. The data show over 25,000 clones, 93% seen once. Here the sequenced sample was unsorted PBMCs, taken 6.2 years after starting antiretroviral therapy. These receptors came from a man aged 35 to 55 with HIV.

The rearrangement joins TRBV19 to TRBJ1-3; no definite D call. V lost 7 bases to trimming and J lost 0 bases, with 16 bases between them. The CDR3 extends over 16 amino acids. In germline, CDR1 is LNHDA, CDR2 SQIVND (reference sequence). The CDR3 loop is CASTPAGPSSGNTIYF. The CDR3 DNA reads TGTGCCAGTACCCCAGCAGGACCGAGCTCTGGAAACACCATATATTTT.

In nucleotides, the CDR3 is TGTGCCAGCAGCTCTCCGGGACAATTGAACACTGAAGCTTTCTTT. Translation: CASSSPGQLNTEAFF. The chain couples TRBV5-4 to TRBJ1-1; weak D call: TRBD1 (6 bases). The V gene lost 3 bases and the J gene lost 0 bases, with 12 bases spanning the gap. Looked up from germline, CDR1 is SGHNT and CDR2 is YYREEE (reference sequence). The CDR3 is 15 amino acids.

This chain uses TRBV21-1 with TRBJ2-7; the D segment call TRBD1 is taken from the table without a DNA check. TRBV21-1 has pseudogene status. The CDR3 has 17 residues. The CDR3 loop reads CASSGDRDRTRAYEQYF. CDR3 nucleotides: TGTGCCAGCAGCGGAGACCGGGACAGAACGCGGGCCTACGAGCAGTACTTC.

This chain joins TRBV4-1 and TRBJ2-5; weak D call: TRBD1 (5 bases). The CDR3 length is 15 residues. V was pared by 4 bases and J by 5 bases, with 17 bases between. Germline V CDR1 and CDR2: MGHRA, YSYEKL. CDR3 sequence: CASSLGQAIRETQYF. The CDR3 DNA reads as TGCGCCAGCAGCCTCGGACAAGCGATTCGGGAGACCCAGTACTTC.

This clone was counted a few times. The chain combines TRBV10-3 with TRBJ2-1, with 14 bases that match TRBD2. Germline loops: CDR1 ENHRY, CDR2 SYGVKD. The CDR3 length is 17 residues. The V and J ends lost 11 bases and 5 bases, in that order; junction bases with no gene match: 14. CDR3 DNA: TGTGCCGCGGTCGGGACTAGCGGGGGAGTGGGGCACAATGAGCAGTTCTTC. It yields the protein CAAVGTSGGVGHNEQFF.

The chain recombines TRBV21-1 with TRBJ2-3; the table's TRBD1 call for D was not verified on the DNA. TRBV21-1 is termed a pseudogene. The CDR3 runs 16 residues. The CDR3 loop reads CASSARQGLSTDTQYF. The CDR3 DNA follows: TGTGCCAGCAGCGCCCGACAGGGCCTTAGCACAGATACGCAGTATTTT.

The chain recombines TRBV7-2 with TRBJ1-3; no definite D call. The CDR3 contains 13 residues. Per germline, CDR1 SGHTA and CDR2 FQGNSA. V was clipped by 5 bases and J by 10 bases, with 15 bases between them. CDR3 sequence reads: CASSPGAEATIYF. In DNA form, the CDR3 reads TGTGCCAGCAGCCCCGGAGCGGAGGCGACCATATATTTT.

V and J are TRBV5-1 and TRBJ1-1; D remains unclear. Germline values: CDR1 SGHRS, CDR2 YFSETQ. Trimming took 1 base from V and 6 from J, leaving 10 bases between them. The CDR3 is made up of 13 amino acids. The CDR3 nucleotides are TGCGCCAGCAGCTTGCCCCCCGCCGCTGAAGCTTTCTTT. Translating gives CASSLPPAAEAFF.

V gene TRBV5-8 combines with J gene TRBJ1-5; D unclear. The CDR3 consists of 13 residues. Trimming took off 5 bases at V and 5 bases at J, with 11 bases between the two ends. Germline CDR1 is SGHTS and CDR2 is YDEGEE. The DNA for the CDR3 is TGTGCCAGCAGTCTTGGGCAGTATCAGCCCCAGCATTTT. Translating gives CASSLGQYQPQHF.

The chain recombines TRBV19 with TRBJ2-1; unclear D gene. The length of the CDR3 is 13 residues. Trimming removed 6 bases from V and 6 bases from J, with 12 bases in between. Germline CDR1 LNHDA, CDR2 SQIVND (reference sequence). In nucleotides, the CDR3 is TGTGCCAGTAGCTTGAGCCAGTTCAATGAGCAGTTCTTC. This codes for CASSLSQFNEQFF.

This chain joins TRBV2 and TRBJ2-7, with 8 bases aligning to TRBD2. The V and J ends lost 11 bases and 1 base, in that order; junction bases with no gene match: 7. The CDR3 is 13 residues long. In germline, CDR1 is SNHLY, CDR2 FYNNEI. The CDR3 is CAAGGQPSYEQYF. CDR3 nucleotide sequence: TGTGCCGCGGGGGGACAACCTTCCTACGAGCAGTACTTC.

The chain is built from TRBV5-1 and TRBJ2-7; D uncertain. V lost 4 bases, J lost 3 bases, and 11 bases lay in between. This CDR3 is built from 13 residues. CDR1 SGHRS and CDR2 YFSETQ come from the germline V gene. The CDR3 here is CASSLSIDYEQYF. Written as DNA, the CDR3 is TGCGCCAGCAGCCTCTCGATAGACTACGAGCAGTACTTC.

This chain uses TRBV11-1 with TRBJ2-1; tentatively, D is TRBD1 or TRBD2 (5 bases each). The germline V and J ends were trimmed by 2 bases and 6 bases, with 11 bases remaining between them. The germline CDR1 and CDR2 sequences are SGHAT and FQDESV (reference sequence). The CDR3 has 14 residues. The CDR3 spells CASSLYGDGNEQFF. As DNA, the CDR3 is TGTGCCAGCAGCTTATACGGGGACGGCAATGAGCAGTTCTTC.

To note about this clone: Other DNA sequences in the same sample also yield this CDR3. The chain uses TRBV7-9 and TRBJ2-7; D unclear. The V and J ends lost 5 bases and 3 bases respectively, with 5 bases between them. This CDR3 has 11 residues. Germline assignment: CDR1 SEHNR and CDR2 FQNEAQ (reference sequence). The CDR3 spells CASSLSYEQYF. For the CDR3, the DNA is TGTGCCAGCAGCCTCAGCTACGAGCAGTACTTC.

V gene TRBV11-3 combines with J gene TRBJ2-5; no definite D call. Germline CDR1 SGHNT, CDR2 YENEEA. V was pared by 1 base and J by 5 bases, with 8 bases between. The CDR3 loop spans 13 amino acids. The CDR3 reads CASSLGTMETQYF. CDR3 DNA sequence: TGTGCCAGCAGCTTAGGTACTATGGAGACCCAGTACTTC.

The chain recombines TRBV10-1 with TRBJ2-5; tentatively, D is TRBD1 or TRBD2 (5 bases each). This CDR3 has 14 residues. The germline gives CDR1 WNHNN, CDR2 SYGVQD (reference sequence). V lost 2 bases to trimming and J lost 4 bases, with 11 bases between them. The CDR3 DNA reads as TGCGCCAGCAGTGAGGGGGGACCTGCAGAGACCCAGTACTTC. It is translated as CASSEGGPAETQYF.

DNA of the CDR3: TGTGCCAGCTCACCTTATGGGGGAGGGCCAAATGAGCAGTTCTTC. Protein: CASSPYGGGPNEQFF. This rearrangement joins TRBV18 to TRBJ2-1, with TRBD2 matching 7 bases. Per germline, CDR1 KGHSH and CDR2 LQKENI. J gave up 7 bases and V 3 bases, and 9 bases lay outside the gene matches. The CDR3 spans 15 residues.